This is a list of T cell receptor beta chains from one sample in a study of blood T cell repertoires in COVID-19. Method: immunoSEQ multiplex PCR; TCRdb's copy keeps in-frame clones and lacks some. There are approximately 250,000 clones in the sample; about 80% occur only once, and 15% lies in the top ten. The specimen sequenced was PBMCs or T cells enriched from blood (not recorded which). Source of these receptors: a man aged 40-55 years who had recovered from COVID-19. CDR3s include the opening cysteine and the closing phenylalanine or tryptophan. Each record gives: clone size, V gene, J gene, D gene, CDR3 protein, CDR3 DNA. The D gene is left open where the match is weak. Expanded clones are given a class, and other clones once, few, many or no size at all.

once	TRBV5-1	TRBJ1-6	TRBD1	CASSTGGNSPLHF	TGCGCCAGCAGTACAGGGGGTAATTCACCCCTCCACTTT
NA	TRBV18	TRBJ2-3	NA	CASSPLRGRTDTQYF	TGTGCCAGCTCACCACTGCGGGGTCGCACAGATACGCAGTATTTT
NA	TRBV6-1	TRBJ2-6	NA	CASSEGASSGANVLTF	TGTGCCAGCAGTGAAGGAGCAAGCTCTGGGGCCAACGTCCTGACTTTC
NA	TRBV5-1	TRBJ2-3	TRBD2	CASAASGATDTQYF	TGCGCCAGCGCCGCTAGCGGGGCGACAGATACGCAGTATTTT
NA	TRBV15	TRBJ2-1	TRBD2	CATSRGGGYSSYNEQFF	TGTGCCACCAGCAGAGGGGGGGGGTACAGCTCCTACAATGAGCAGTTCTTC
NA	TRBV5-1	TRBJ1-6	NA	CASSGDWGSPLHF	TGCGCCAGCAGTGGGGACTGGGGTTCACCCCTCCACTTT
NA	TRBV3-1/TRBV3-2	TRBJ1-1	NA	CASSHGGWSEAFF	TGTGCCAGCAGCCACGGAGGGTGGTCTGAAGCTTTCTTT
NA	TRBV11-3	TRBJ2-2	TRBD1	CASSAGQGEAQWAAGELFF	TGTGCCAGCAGCGCGGGACAGGGAGAGGCCCAGTGGGCCGCCGGGGAGCTGTTTTTT
NA	TRBV5-1	TRBJ2-3	TRBD2	CASSPSGSGVADTQYF	TGCGCCAGCAGCCCCTCGGGTAGCGGGGTAGCAGATACGCAGTATTTT
NA	TRBV20-1	TRBJ2-2	NA	CSAKGAGELFF	TGCAGTGCTAAAGGGGCCGGGGAGCTGTTTTTT
NA	TRBV5-1	TRBJ2-3	TRBD2	CASSMQGGIDTQYF	TGCGCCAGCAGCATGCAGGGAGGGATAGATACGCAGTATTTT
NA	TRBV5-1	TRBJ1-5	NA	CATTLLRGRKSQPQHF	TGCGCCACGACCTTGCTAAGAGGGAGGAAGTCTCAGCCCCAGCATTTT
NA	TRBV5-6	TRBJ1-2	TRBD1	CASSLGLGQGYGYTF	TGTGCCAGCAGCTTGGGACTGGGACAGGGGTACGGCTACACCTTC
NA	TRBV25-1	TRBJ1-5	NA	CASAGIGNQPQHF	TGTGCCAGCGCGGGAATAGGAAATCAGCCCCAGCATTTT
NA	TRBV2	TRBJ1-5	TRBD1	CASSFDRGNQPQHF	TGTGCCAGCAGCTTCGACAGGGGGAATCAGCCCCAGCATTTT
NA	TRBV9	TRBJ1-3	NA	CASSAPQGPGNTIYF	TGTGCCAGCAGCGCCCCACAGGGACCTGGAAACACCATATATTTT
NA	TRBV5-4	TRBJ2-3	TRBD2	CASSSGTRGSTDTQYF	TGTGCCAGCAGCTCAGGGACTAGGGGAAGCACAGATACGCAGTATTTT
NA	TRBV7-9	TRBJ1-5	NA	CASSPRGGSNQPQHF	TGTGCCAGCAGCCCCCGCGGGGGGAGCAATCAGCCCCAGCATTTT
NA	TRBV7-3	TRBJ2-5	NA	CASSLSLQETQYF	TGTGCCAGCAGCTTAAGTCTACAAGAGACCCAGTACTTC
NA	TRBV9	TRBJ1-2	TRBD1	CASSAQTGTGGPQGDYGYTF	TGTGCCAGCAGCGCCCAAACCGGGACAGGGGGCCCTCAGGGGGACTATGGCTACACCTTC
once	TRBV28	TRBJ1-2	NA	CASTPRRGSGYTF	TGTGCCAGCACTCCCCGGCGGGGAAGTGGCTACACCTTC
NA	TRBV18	TRBJ1-1	NA	CASSPPMVAGPTEAFF	TGTGCCAGCTCACCACCGATGGTCGCAGGTCCCACTGAAGCTTTCTTT
NA	TRBV11-2	TRBJ2-1	TRBD2	CASSSLAGERYNEQFF	TGTGCCAGCAGCTCTCTAGCGGGAGAGCGGTATAATGAGCAGTTCTTC
NA	TRBV6-5	TRBJ2-5	TRBD1	CASSRGQQETQYF	TGTGCCAGCAGCCGGGGACAGCAAGAGACCCAGTACTTC
NA	TRBV7-3	TRBJ2-7	NA	CASSLAKLGGSYEQYF	TGTGCCAGCAGCTTAGCTAAACTCGGGGGCTCCTACGAGCAGTACTTC
once	TRBV13	TRBJ2-4	NA	CASSALGQMLAKNIQYF	TGTGCCAGCAGCGCCCTTGGACAGATGCTTGCCAAAAACATTCAGTACTTC
NA	TRBV28	TRBJ1-1	TRBD1	CATSDRGSNTEAFF	TGTGCCACAAGTGACAGGGGGTCTAACACTGAAGCTTTCTTT
NA	TRBV11-3	TRBJ2-1	NA	CASSLDSTIGARAGAGEDNEQFF	TGTGCCAGCAGCTTAGATTCTACCATCGGGGCGAGGGCGGGAGCAGGGGAGGACAATGAGCAGTTCTTC
few	TRBV7-8	TRBJ2-2	NA	CASSLGGGTGELFF	TGTGCCAGCAGCTTAGGAGGGGGAACCGGGGAGCTGTTTTTT
once	TRBV7-2	TRBJ2-1	TRBD2	CASSLALFPGLADEQFF	TGTGCCAGCAGCTTAGCGCTTTTCCCGGGACTAGCTGATGAGCAGTTCTTC
NA	TRBV21-1	TRBJ2-3	NA	CASSPLGQLSTDTQYF	TGTGCCAGCAGCCCCCTTGGACAACTTAGCACAGATACGCAGTATTTT
NA	TRBV14	TRBJ2-1	TRBD2	CASSQPTPSGRGDEQFF	TGTGCCAGCAGCCAACCGACACCTAGCGGGAGAGGTGATGAGCAGTTCTTC
NA	TRBV2	TRBJ1-5	TRBD1	CASSRGQGAASNQPQHF	TGTGCCAGCAGCCGGGGACAGGGGGCGGCAAGCAATCAGCCCCAGCATTTT
once	TRBV2	TRBJ1-3	NA	CASSEGYSGNTIYF	TGTGCCAGCAGTGAAGGCTATTCTGGAAACACCATATATTTT
few	TRBV10-3	TRBJ1-5	NA	CATGGQSHQPQHF	TGTGCCACCGGAGGACAGAGTCATCAGCCCCAGCATTTT
NA	TRBV30	TRBJ2-7	NA	CAWSVGAGVNEQYF	TGTGCCTGGAGTGTTGGGGCAGGGGTAAACGAGCAGTACTTC
NA	TRBV7-2	TRBJ2-1	NA	CASSLAVGGSSYNEQFF	TGTGCCAGCAGCTTAGCGGTAGGCGGAAGCTCCTACAATGAGCAGTTCTTC
NA	TRBV12-3/TRBV12-4	TRBJ1-5	NA	CASSYSGNQPQHF	TGTGCCAGCAGTTATTCGGGTAATCAGCCCCAGCATTTT
NA	TRBV20-1	TRBJ1-1	NA	CSEARGTEAFF	TGCAGCGAGGCGCGCGGAACTGAAGCTTTCTTT
NA	TRBV18	TRBJ2-1	TRBD1	CASSPWTGGDEQFF	TGTGCCAGCTCACCATGGACAGGGGGGGATGAGCAGTTCTTC
NA	TRBV2	TRBJ2-5	NA	CASSVTPDEETQYF	TGTGCCAGCAGTGTGACTCCTGACGAAGAGACCCAGTACTTC
NA	TRBV5-1	TRBJ1-5	TRBD1	CASSAGQGNQPQHF	TGCGCCAGCAGCGCGGGACAGGGGAATCAGCCCCAGCATTTT
NA	TRBV5-1	TRBJ1-1	NA	CASSYSGTPNTEAFF	TGCGCCAGCAGCTACTCCGGGACACCGAACACTGAAGCTTTCTTT
NA	TRBV12-5	TRBJ2-3	TRBD2	CASAGETTDTQYF	TGTGCTAGCGCGGGAGAAACGACAGATACGCAGTATTTT
NA	TRBV18	TRBJ1-5	NA	CASSPPVMMGGQPQHF	TGTGCCAGCTCACCACCGGTCATGATGGGAGGGCAGCCCCAGCATTTT
NA	TRBV29-1	TRBJ1-2	NA	CSVGEGPTNGYTF	TGCAGCGTGGGGGAGGGTCCGACAAATGGCTACACCTTC
NA	TRBV6-2/TRBV6-3	TRBJ1-2	NA	CASSALSGQHYGYTF	TGTGCCAGCAGTGCACTTTCAGGACAGCACTATGGCTACACCTTC
NA	TRBV7-6	TRBJ2-7	NA	CASSLGPQGWEQYF	TGTGCCAGCAGCTTAGGGCCGCAGGGTTGGGAGCAGTACTTC
NA	TRBV28	TRBJ2-3	NA	CASSQNTDTQYF	TGTGCCAGCAGCCAAAACACAGATACGCAGTATTTT
NA	TRBV23-1	TRBJ2-5	NA	CASSQSRGETQYF	TGCGCCAGCAGTCAGTCCCGGGGGGAGACCCAGTACTTC
once	TRBV27	TRBJ1-4	NA	CASSPGPDSYEKLFF	TGTGCCAGCAGTCCAGGGCCGGACAGCTATGAAAAACTGTTTTTT
NA	TRBV29-1	TRBJ1-4	NA	CSVIDEKLFF	TGCAGCGTTATCGATGAAAAACTGTTTTTT
NA	TRBV25-1	TRBJ2-1	TRBD2	CATTAGGRYNEQFF	TGTGCCACCACAGCGGGGGGTCGTTACAATGAGCAGTTCTTC
NA	TRBV5-1	TRBJ1-4	NA	CASSLGTVTNEKLFF	TGCGCCAGCAGCTTGGGGACAGTAACTAATGAAAAACTGTTTTTT